The next 11 T cell receptor beta chains were all read from a single sample in a study of T cell changes during pregnancy in multiple sclerosis. The method was immunoSEQ multiplex PCR; TCRdb's version includes in-frame clones alone and lacks a portion of them. The sample holds about 70,000 clones, around 90% seen once. The sample in question was peripheral blood, obtained in the third trimester of pregnancy. Receptors were obtained from a female donor with multiple sclerosis, enrolled in a pregnancy study.

The chain recombines TRBV11-2 with TRBJ2-3; TRBD1 is a possible D gene (6 bases). The V end was cut by 3 bases, the J end by 0 bases, with 13 bases between. The CDR3 length is 16 residues. CDR1 and CDR2 from the germline V gene are SGHAT and FQNNGV. CDR3 amino acids: CASSLGTKRSTDTQYF. The CDR3 region has the DNA TGTGCCAGCAGCTTGGGGACAAAGCGTAGCACAGATACGCAGTATTTT.

This clone was picked up a small number of times. J is TRBJ1-1 and V is TRBV28, with a weak D call TRBD1 (5 bases). The V end was cut by 2 bases, the J end by 7 bases, with 8 bases between. Germline V lookup: CDR1 MDHEN, CDR2 SYDVKM. This CDR3 is built from 12 residues. In DNA form, the CDR3 reads TGTGCCAGCAGTTTAAGGACATTTGAAGCTTTCTTT. It is translated as CASSLRTFEAFF.

The chain recombines TRBV2 with TRBJ1-3; 7 bases are a match to TRBD1. The V gene end was trimmed by 4 bases and the J gene end by 2 bases; junction bases not matched to a gene: 2. The CDR3 runs 14 residues. In germline, CDR1 is SNHLY, CDR2 FYNNEI. The CDR3 DNA reads as TGTGCCAGCAGTGCACAGGGGACTGGAAACACCATATATTTT. Its translation is CASSAQGTGNTIYF. Filled out from reference TRBV2 and TRBJ1-3, the complete variable domain reads EPEVTQTPSHQVTQMGQEVILRCVPISNHLYFYWYRQILGQKVEFLVSFYNNEISEKSEIFDDQFSVERPDGSNFTLKIRSTKLEDSAMYFCASSAQGTGNTIYFGEGSWLTVV.

The gene calls are TRBV27 and TRBJ2-7; 11 bases match TRBD2. After removal of 7 bases from V and 4 bases from J, the junction contained 9 bases not matched to a gene. CDR1 and CDR2 from the germline V gene are MNHEY and SMNVEV (reference sequence). CDR3 length: 15 residues. CDR3 sequence reads: CASKGSGRDGYEQYF. For the CDR3, the DNA is TGTGCCAGCAAGGGTAGCGGGAGGGACGGATACGAGCAGTACTTC.

To note about this clone: This sample also contains other DNA sequences that code for the same CDR3. This sequence joins TRBV4-2 and TRBJ1-5, with D possibly TRBD1 on 6 matching bases. V was trimmed by 0 bases and J by 3 bases, leaving 12 bases between them. The germline V gene has CDR1 LGHNA and CDR2 YNFKEQ. This CDR3 comprises 16 residues. The CDR3 region is CASSQDLGHNNQPQHF. The CDR3 nucleotides are TGTGCCAGCAGCCAAGATTTGGGACATAACAATCAGCCCCAGCATTTT.

The rearrangement joins TRBV4-1 to TRBJ2-2, with 8 bases identical to TRBD2. V gave up 5 bases and J gave up 4 bases; unmatched junction bases: 9. The CDR3 contains 16 residues. Per the germline V gene, CDR1 is MGHRA and CDR2 is YSYEKL. The CDR3 spells CASSSLAAGVTGELFF. The CDR3 bases are TGCGCCAGCAGCTCCCTCGCAGCGGGAGTCACCGGGGAGCTGTTTTTT.

V and J are TRBV6-1 and TRBJ2-6; a weak D match, TRBD1 (5 bases). Trimming cost V 0 bases and J 0 bases, with 9 bases left between them. The CDR3 is 17 residues long. The germline gives CDR1 MNHNS, CDR2 SASEGT. Here the CDR3 reads CASSEAWGTSGANVLTF. CDR3 nucleotides: TGTGCCAGCAGTGAAGCTTGGGGCACCTCTGGGGCCAACGTCCTGACTTTC.

The chain uses TRBV19 and TRBJ2-7; D might be TRBD1 (5 bases). From germline, CDR1 is LNHDA and CDR2 SQIVND (reference sequence). The length of the CDR3 is 14 residues. Trimming stripped 4 bases from V and 0 bases from J, with 10 bases between. CDR3 sequence: CASSTFGASYEQYF. CDR3 sequence (DNA): TGTGCCAGTAGTACTTTTGGGGCCTCCTACGAGCAGTACTTC.

This rearrangement joins TRBV25-1 to TRBJ1-2, with D perhaps TRBD1 (5 bases). The germline V gene encodes CDR1 MGHDK and CDR2 SYGVNS. There are 15 residues in the CDR3. V was cut by 3 bases and J by 5 bases, with 16 bases left in between. The CDR3 protein is CASSDNSGGRYGYTF. The CDR3 bases are TGTGCCAGCAGTGATAATAGCGGGGGTCGGTATGGCTACACCTTC.

J is TRBJ2-1 and V is TRBV6-4, with a tentative D call TRBD2 (6 bases). The germline V and J ends were trimmed by 6 bases and 5 bases, with 11 bases remaining between them. CDR3 length equals 13 residues. Per germline, CDR1 MRHNA and CDR2 SNTAGT. The CDR3 spells CASSPGLNNEQFF. Here the CDR3 DNA reads TGTGCCAGCAGCCCCGGACTAAACAATGAGCAGTTCTTC.

By share, this clone counts as medium-sized. The chain carries TRBV18 and TRBJ1-1; maybe TRBD1 (5 bases). CDR3 length: 14 amino acids. Germline V gene data show CDR1 as KGHSH and CDR2 as LQKENI. Trimming removed 3 bases from V and 6 bases from J, with 14 bases in between. The DNA of the CDR3 is TGTGCCAGCTCACCGGGAGCAGGGAGGGCTGAAGCTTTCTTT. As protein: CASSPGAGRAEAFF.